The table lists the clone carrying this T cell receptor beta chain with many counts. Its antigen remains unknown. The source of the sample is a study of T cell repertoires in cytomegalovirus infection. General observations from the study: Totalled public TCR beta family frequency picked out people who carried CMV plus the relevant HLA. CMV-specific TCR beta clonotypes restricted by HLA-C dominated the ex vivo response.

TCRdb analysed the reads with MiXCR anew, one entry per CDR3 protein. Of 480,000 or so distinct CDR3 sequences listed, around 10% are singletons. Input material: PBMCs. This clonotype was obtained from a human donor in good health (CMV status not recorded). Some clones in this sample may be carry-over from other donors' samples.

The chain's CDR3 is CASSLWTDTQYF. In DNA, the CDR3 is TGTGCCAGCAGCTTATGGACAGATACGCAGTATTTT. This chain joins TRBV7-2 and TRBJ2-3; D is unresolved. There are 12 residues in the CDR3. Per germline, CDR1 SGHTA and CDR2 FQGNSA. The ends were cut back, 2 bases at V and 3 bases at J, with 3 bases in the middle.